Listed below are T cell receptor beta chains from one sample, sequenced in a study of blood T cell repertoires in COVID-19. The table came from immunoSEQ multiplex PCR; TCRdb's copy has only in-frame clones and leaves some out. The repertoire includes about 190,000 clones, 78% of them detected once, and 2.5% to 3.5% sits in the top ten. The sequencing sample was made of peripheral blood. The receptors derive from a woman over 75 with active or convalescent COVID-19. CDR3s include the opening cysteine and the closing phenylalanine or tryptophan. D genes are given only for firm matches. Expanded clones get a size class; other rows say once, few or many, or leave the size out.

V gene	D gene	CDR3 length	clone size	J gene	CDR3 protein	CDR3 DNA
TRBV9	NA	15	NA	TRBJ1-2	CASSPNPQGDDGYTF	TGTGCCAGCAGCCCAAACCCACAGGGTGACGATGGCTACACCTTC
TRBV27	TRBD1	14	once	TRBJ2-7	CASGQGRGFYEQYF	TGTGCCAGCGGACAGGGGAGGGGCTTTTACGAGCAGTACTTC
TRBV5-4	NA	15	once	TRBJ2-6	CASSEGVSGANVLTF	TGTGCCAGCAGCGAAGGGGTCTCTGGGGCCAACGTCCTGACTTTC
TRBV5-5	TRBD2	16	NA	TRBJ2-3	CASSLDASGGADTQYF	TGTGCCAGCAGCTTGGATGCTAGCGGGGGGGCGGATACGCAGTATTTT
TRBV28	NA	16	NA	TRBJ1-2	CASSSLGGDRSYGYTF	TGTGCCAGCAGTTCCCTAGGAGGGGATAGAAGCTATGGCTACACCTTC
TRBV3-1/TRBV3-2	NA	12	NA	TRBJ2-2	CASSQDAGELFF	TGTGCCAGCAGCCAAGATGCGGGGGAGCTGTTTTTT
TRBV28	NA	18	NA	TRBJ1-2	CASSSTTPVDRRGYGYTF	TGTGCCAGCAGTTCCACTACCCCCGTGGACAGAAGGGGGTATGGCTACACCTTC
TRBV5-1	NA	15	NA	TRBJ2-3	CASSPTGGGTDTQYF	TGCGCCAGCAGCCCGACGGGGGGCGGCACAGATACGCAGTATTTT
TRBV18	NA	14	NA	TRBJ2-7	CASSPSRGALEQYF	TGTGCCAGCTCACCAAGCCGGGGGGCCCTCGAGCAGTACTTC
TRBV7-2	NA	12	NA	TRBJ1-1	CASSLRGTEAFF	TGTGCCAGCAGCTTACGGGGTACTGAAGCTTTCTTT
TRBV28	NA	16	once	TRBJ2-1	CASSSLWDTGGNEQFF	TGTGCCAGCAGTTCCCTCTGGGACACGGGGGGCAATGAGCAGTTCTTC
TRBV1	NA	15	NA	TRBJ2-7	CTSSHKGVFFYEQYF	TGCACCAGCAGCCATAAGGGGGTTTTCTTCTACGAGCAGTACTTC
TRBV2	TRBD1	14	NA	TRBJ1-1	CASSARQGGTEAFF	TGTGCCAGCAGTGCAAGACAGGGTGGAACTGAAGCTTTCTTT
TRBV5-5	TRBD2	16	NA	TRBJ2-3	CASSLEASGATDTQYF	TGTGCCAGCAGCTTGGAGGCTAGCGGGGCCACAGATACGCAGTATTTT
TRBV19	TRBD1	13	NA	TRBJ1-1	CASGLGGGTEAFF	TGTGCCAGCGGCCTAGGGGGCGGCACTGAAGCTTTCTTT
TRBV19	NA	14	NA	TRBJ1-5	CASSIGAHGGAQHF	TGTGCCAGTAGTATTGGTGCGCATGGAGGTGCCCAGCATTTT
TRBV4-3	TRBD2	17	NA	TRBJ2-3	CASSHRASGGGTDTQYF	TGCGCCAGCAGCCACCGCGCTAGCGGGGGGGGGACAGATACGCAGTATTTT
TRBV11-1	NA	15	NA	TRBJ1-1	CASSSSTGLHTEAFF	TGTGCCAGCAGCTCCTCTACAGGTCTTCACACTGAAGCTTTCTTT
TRBV14	TRBD1	14	NA	TRBJ1-2	CASSQVWTGRGYTF	TGTGCCAGCAGCCAAGTTTGGACAGGGAGAGGCTACACCTTC
TRBV9	NA	13	once	TRBJ1-2	CASSVAGAGGYTF	TGTGCCAGCAGCGTAGCAGGGGCGGGTGGCTACACCTTC
TRBV27	TRBD1	13	NA	TRBJ1-1	CASSGQGHTEAFF	TGTGCCAGCAGTGGACAGGGGCACACTGAAGCTTTCTTT
TRBV19	TRBD1	13	NA	TRBJ2-7	CASKQGGAYEQYF	TGTGCCAGTAAACAGGGGGGTGCCTACGAGCAGTACTTC
TRBV3-1/TRBV3-2	TRBD2	16	NA	TRBJ2-5	CASSQWADSGEETQYF	TGTGCCAGCAGCCAGTGGGCAGATAGCGGGGAAGAGACCCAGTACTTC
TRBV5-4	TRBD2	16	NA	TRBJ2-7	CASSRRSSGGLYEQYF	TGTGCCAGCAGCCGCCGTAGTAGCGGGGGACTATACGAGCAGTACTTC
TRBV27	TRBD1	16	few	TRBJ2-2	CASSRQGAIAGGELFF	TGTGCCAGCAGTCGACAGGGGGCAATCGCCGGCGGGGAGCTGTTTTTT
TRBV3-1/TRBV3-2	NA	13	NA	TRBJ1-1	CASLAPGNTEAFF	TGTGCCAGCTTAGCTCCCGGGAACACTGAAGCTTTCTTT
TRBV3-1/TRBV3-2	NA	16	once	TRBJ1-4	CASSQAPGAFNEKLFF	TGTGCCAGCAGCCAAGCGCCAGGGGCGTTTAATGAAAAACTGTTTTTT
TRBV3-1/TRBV3-2	NA	16	NA	TRBJ2-2	CASSQRRGRNTGELFF	TGTGCCAGCAGCCAACGCCGCGGGCGGAACACCGGGGAGCTGTTTTTT
TRBV6-5	NA	16	NA	TRBJ1-1	CASSYSGTTDRPEAFF	TGTGCCAGCAGTTACTCGGGGACGACTGACAGGCCCGAAGCTTTCTTT
TRBV19	TRBD2	16	once	TRBJ2-3	CASSIEAGGPPDTQYF	TGTGCCAGTAGTATAGAAGCGGGGGGGCCGCCAGATACGCAGTATTTT
TRBV6-6	TRBD1	15	NA	TRBJ1-1	CASSKRTGSSTEAFF	TGTGCCAGCAGTAAAAGGACAGGGTCTTCCACTGAAGCTTTCTTT
TRBV9	NA	14	NA	TRBJ2-7	CASSVGSSAPEQYF	TGTGCCAGCAGCGTAGGAAGTAGCGCACCCGAGCAGTACTTC
TRBV29-1	TRBD1	20	once	TRBJ1-2	CSVDQGGGTGDILANYGYTF	TGCAGCGTTGACCAAGGGGGAGGGACAGGTGATATTCTCGCCAACTATGGCTACACCTTC
TRBV28	NA	17	few	TRBJ1-4	CASSLLRSGATNEKLFF	TGTGCCAGCAGTTTATTGCGCTCCGGAGCGACTAATGAAAAACTGTTTTTT
TRBV5-6	TRBD1	16	once	TRBJ2-5	CASSPNPTGVGETQYF	TGTGCCAGCAGCCCCAACCCGACAGGGGTCGGAGAGACCCAGTACTTC
TRBV27	TRBD2	16	NA	TRBJ2-3	CASSVSSGGIGDTQYF	TGTGCCAGCAGTGTTTCCAGCGGGGGGATCGGAGATACGCAGTATTTT
TRBV29-1	NA	13	NA	TRBJ1-4	CGGKSGPNEKLFF	TGCGGAGGGAAAAGCGGACCTAATGAAAAACTGTTTTTT
TRBV7-9	NA	11	NA	TRBJ1-2	CASSLGLLTTF	TGTGCCAGCAGCTTAGGACTTCTAACCACCTTC
TRBV24-1	NA	14	NA	TRBJ2-5	CATSDLTNEETQYF	TGTGCCACCAGTGATTTGACAAACGAAGAGACCCAGTACTTC
TRBV18	NA	15	NA	TRBJ1-1	CASSPGMEDNTEAFF	TGTGCCAGCTCACCAGGAATGGAGGATAACACTGAAGCTTTCTTT